This T cell receptor (beta chain) was retrieved from a study of T cells in Graves' hyperthyroidism and ophthalmopathy (dated 2019 in TCRdb). Background for the entire study: Peripheral blood samples were taken at initial diagnosis, before any treatment was given. To identify TCR V-J signatures that set the groups apart, the researchers used a discovery cohort of about a hundred patients, made up of 40 to 45 with Graves' ophthalmopathy and about 60 with stable Graves' hyperthyroidism. Prospective prediction of ophthalmopathy was tested in an independent validation cohort consisting of 18 hyperthyroidism patients and over 15 patients who later progressed to ophthalmopathy. The approximately 100 discovery patients were randomly divided into training and test sets at a 7:3 ratio. The study also compared thyroid tissue and blood T-cell repertoires from about 6 Graves' hyperthyroidism patients. Once sampling was done, hyperthyroidism patients were given methimazole at a starting dose of 30 mg daily, whereas ophthalmopathy patients were given high-dose intravenous methylprednisolone. The paper describes TCR Vbeta CDR3 sequencing of 130 to 150 peripheral blood samples, made up of roughly 40 ophthalmopathy patients, approximately 73 hyperthyroidism patients and 17 progressor patients. Broad study findings and their caveats: In cross-validation, a model built on a 13 V-J signature told ophthalmopathy apart from stable hyperthyroidism with 87.88% sensitivity and around 84% specificity, and in testing the same model reached 80%/75%. Sample size was not statistically predetermined, and investigators were not blinded to group allocation. Most expanded thyroid clonotypes (frequency above 0.001) were also detected in blood, a finding suggesting that blood repertoires may reflect thyroid immune responses. During validation, the model predicted progression to ophthalmopathy a median of approximately 7 months ahead of onset, with around 70% sensitivity and 72% to 85% specificity.

Stable Graves' hyperthyroidism was defined as the absence of progression to ophthalmopathy over 18 months of follow-up. The hyperthyroidism patients were between 18 and 65 years old and newly diagnosed, with a disease duration of less than 2 months. Exclusion was applied to patients with uncontrolled infections, other autoimmune diseases, pregnancy or lactation. Diagnoses were based on clinical symptoms, serum thyroxine and TRAb, thyroid ultrasound and orbital computed tomography. PBMCs were separated from roughly 10 ml of fresh peripheral blood using Ficoll-Paque density gradient centrifugation. Total RNA was extracted with Trizol reagent, and quality was checked on an Agilent 2100 Bioanalyzer. The TCR beta CDR3 regions were amplified from the RNA transcripts. For the first round of RT-PCR on the TCR CDR3, the HTBI primer set was used together with the Qiagen OneStep RT-PCR kit. A second multiplex PCR round built the libraries, followed by size selection and purification. Paired-end sequencing of the libraries was performed with 100 bp reads on an Illumina HiSeq2000. The paper's data handling went like this. SOAPnuke was used to process the raw data, with reads discarded if the reads contained adapters or uncalled bases, had a mean Phred below 15, or lacked an exact constant-primer or identifier match. COPE v1.2.5 was used to merge the high-quality paired reads, and each unique nucleotide sequence was defined as a clonotype. MiTCR v1.1 was used to align the clonotypes against IMGT TRBV, TRBD and TRBJ reference segments. Analysis was restricted to V-J combinations with a frequency above 0.0001, which covered just over 98% of repertoires. A TCS score was defined as the ratio between F50 (clonal expansion) and ExV (chaos), using BLOSUM62-based TCRdist between CDR3 peptides within each V-J. Welch's t-statistics and random forest reduced some 510 V-J features to about 13, which were used in a naive Bayes classifier (R e1071). Thyroid-blood repertoire similarity was quantified with the Morisita-Horn index. TCRdb trimmed public reads at Q25 via fastp, called clones via MiXCR and kept in-frame beta chains. When rows share a CDR3 protein, they turn into one entry using the most common DNA and genes. These V and J calls originate from TCRdb's pipeline instead of the authors' own analysis. A total of 750,000 to 950,000 distinct CDR3 sequences appear in this sample, about two fifths of them only once. The ten top clones hold approximately 10% of the sample.

Comments on this clonotype: No cognate antigen has been identified for it. No per-base quality is available; no much larger clone lies one base away.

Based on the germline V gene, the CDR1 and CDR2 sequences are MNHEY and SVGAGI. V lost 2 bases and J lost 8 bases; the stretch between them is 13 bases long. Including the terminal cysteine and phenylalanine, the CDR3 comprises 13 residues. Only the CDR3 DNA is retained, 39 bases long and in frame from the first base. The receptor comes from a young man with Graves' hyperthyroidism. The material sequenced was blood. The sequence joins TRBV6-5 to TRBJ2-7, with a weak D call of TRBD1 (5 bases match). The nucleotide sequence reads TGTGCCAGCAGTTACGGACAACCGGAAAAGCAGTACTTC. This codes for CASSYGQPEKQYF.